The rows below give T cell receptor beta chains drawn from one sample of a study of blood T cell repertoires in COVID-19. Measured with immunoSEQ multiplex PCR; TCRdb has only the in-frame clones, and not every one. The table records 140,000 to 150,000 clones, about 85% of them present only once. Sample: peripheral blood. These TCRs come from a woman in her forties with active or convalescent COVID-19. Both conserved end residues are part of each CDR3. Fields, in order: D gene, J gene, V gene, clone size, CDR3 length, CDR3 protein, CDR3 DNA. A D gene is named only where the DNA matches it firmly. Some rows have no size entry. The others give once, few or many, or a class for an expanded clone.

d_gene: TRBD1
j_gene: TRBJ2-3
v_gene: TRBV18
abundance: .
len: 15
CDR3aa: CASSPSGQGTDTQYF
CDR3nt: TGTGCCAGCTCACCTTCGGGACAGGGGACAGATACGCAGTATTTT

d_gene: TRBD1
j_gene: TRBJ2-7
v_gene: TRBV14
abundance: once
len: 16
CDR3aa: CASSQPQGQGSYEQYF
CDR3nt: TGTGCCAGCAGCCAGCCGCAGGGACAGGGCTCCTACGAGCAGTACTTC

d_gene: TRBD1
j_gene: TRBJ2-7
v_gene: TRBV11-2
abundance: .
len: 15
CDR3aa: CASSRGQGGSYEQYF
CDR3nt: TGTGCCAGCAGCCGCGGACAGGGGGGCTCCTACGAGCAGTACTTC

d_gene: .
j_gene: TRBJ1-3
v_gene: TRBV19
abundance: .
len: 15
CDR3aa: CASTAGGISGNTIYF
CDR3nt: TGTGCCAGTACCGCCGGGGGGATCTCTGGAAACACCATATATTTT

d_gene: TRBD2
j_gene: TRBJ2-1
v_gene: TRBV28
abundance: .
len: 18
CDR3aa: CASSLGLAGGGSYNEQFF
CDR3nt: TGTGCCAGCAGTTTAGGACTAGCGGGAGGGGGATCCTACAATGAGCAGTTCTTC

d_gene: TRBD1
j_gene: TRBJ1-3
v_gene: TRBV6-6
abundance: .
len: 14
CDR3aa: CASSHTGDGNTIYF
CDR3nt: TGTGCCAGCAGCCACACAGGGGATGGCAACACCATATATTTT

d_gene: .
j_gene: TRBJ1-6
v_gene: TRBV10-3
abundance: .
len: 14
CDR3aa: CAISESGRESPLHF
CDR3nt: TGTGCCATCAGTGAGTCAGGGAGGGAGTCACCCCTCCACTTT

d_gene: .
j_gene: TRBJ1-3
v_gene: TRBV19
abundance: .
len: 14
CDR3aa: CASSPDSSGNTIYF
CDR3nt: TGTGCCAGTAGTCCAGACAGCTCTGGAAACACCATATATTTT

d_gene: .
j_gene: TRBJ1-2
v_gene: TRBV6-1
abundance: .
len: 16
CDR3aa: CASSEDGGRSGYGYTF
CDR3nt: TGTGCCAGCAGTGAAGACGGGGGGCGCTCGGGCTATGGCTACACCTTC

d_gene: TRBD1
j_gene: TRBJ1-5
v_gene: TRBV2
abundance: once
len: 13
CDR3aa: CASNTGVNQPQHF
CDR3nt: TGTGCCAGCAATACAGGGGTGAACCAGCCCCAGCATTTT